These T cell receptor beta chains were read from a single sample in a study of T cells after yellow fever vaccination. TCRdb independently ran MiXCR on the 5' RACE reads; one entry per CDR3 protein. This sample yields hundreds of thousands of distinct CDR3 sequences, of which 9.5% to 15% are seen a single time; 2.5% to 3.5% belongs to the top ten. The material sequenced was CD4+ T cells sorted from PBMCs, taken 15 days after the yellow fever booster vaccination. Receptors were obtained from a man between 18 and 29 years old who received the YFV17D yellow fever vaccine. CDR3s include the opening cysteine and the closing phenylalanine or tryptophan. A D gene is named only where the DNA matches it firmly. A row's size may be missing; if present it is once, few, many or a size class.

TGTGCCAGCAGCCGCCGGACAGGTTTGGGCACTGAAGCTTTCTTT	CASSRRTGLGTEAFF	TRBV7-9	TRBJ1-1	TRBD1	-
TGCGCCAGCAGCTTGGAGGGGGATAGCAATCAGCCCCAGCATTTT	CASSLEGDSNQPQHF	TRBV5-1	TRBJ1-5	-	many
TGTGCCAGCAGTTATGGCGCAGGGGCGGTCTATGGCTACACCTTC	CASSYGAGAVYGYTF	TRBV6-2/TRBV6-3	TRBJ1-2	-	-
TGTGCCAGCAGCCCGGGGACAGAGCAGTACTTC	CASSPGTEQYF	TRBV11-2	TRBJ2-7	-	many
TGTGCCAGCAGCTTAAAGAGGGACAGGGGACGCACTGAAGCTTTCTTT	CASSLKRDRGRTEAFF	TRBV7-8	TRBJ1-1	TRBD1	many
TGTGCCAGCAGCCAAGACTGGACGGGCAGCAATCAGCCCCAGCATTTT	CASSQDWTGSNQPQHF	TRBV4-2	TRBJ1-5	-	few
TGTGCCAGCCACCGGGGGGGAGGTCCCTACGAGCAGTACTTC	CASHRGGGPYEQYF	TRBV7-2	TRBJ2-7	TRBD2	-
TGCGCCAGCAGGAATCAGGGTTCGAGCACTGAAGCTTTCTTT	CASRNQGSSTEAFF	TRBV5-1	TRBJ1-1	-	many
TGCAGTGCTCTACCTGGACAAGAGACCCAGTACTTC	CSALPGQETQYF	TRBV20-1	TRBJ2-5	-	-
TGCGCCAGCAGCCAGGTTAGCGGGGAAGAGCAGTTCTTC	CASSQVSGEEQFF	TRBV4-3	TRBJ2-1	TRBD2	many
TGTGCCAGCAGGGGGACTAGCGGGGGTAAGACCCAGTACTTC	CASRGTSGGKTQYF	TRBV12-3/TRBV12-4	TRBJ2-5	TRBD2	few
TGTGCCAGCAGTAGGACAGGAGTCACCCAAGAGACCCAGTACTTC	CASSRTGVTQETQYF	TRBV2	TRBJ2-5	TRBD1	few
TGCGCCAGCAGCACACGGACGGGAAATTCACCCCTCCACTTT	CASSTRTGNSPLHF	TRBV5-1	TRBJ1-6	-	many
TGTGCCAGCAGCTCGGGTAGAGGAGATCAGCCCCAGCATTTT	CASSSGRGDQPQHF	TRBV5-5	TRBJ1-5	-	few
TGTGCCAGCAGCCGAAGGACTAGCTTAGATACGCAGTATTTT	CASSRRTSLDTQYF	TRBV27	TRBJ2-3	TRBD2	few
TGTGCCAGCAGCCACCGGGACAGGAACCCTGAAAAACTGTTTTTT	CASSHRDRNPEKLFF	TRBV3-1	TRBJ1-4	TRBD1	-
TGCGCCAGCAGCCAAGGAATACAGGGCCCTAGAGGCTACACCTTC	CASSQGIQGPRGYTF	TRBV4-3	TRBJ1-2	-	many
TGTGCCAGCAGCCAAGGCCGCTACGAGCAGTACTTC	CASSQGRYEQYF	TRBV3-1	TRBJ2-7	-	many
TGTGCCAGTAGTCCGGGGCGGGCAGGGGGGTTTGAGGCCCAGTACTTC	CASSPGRAGGFEAQYF	TRBV19	TRBJ2-5	-	few
TGTGCCAGCAGCGTAGGAGGAATGACTGAAGCTTTCTTT	CASSVGGMTEAFF	TRBV9	TRBJ1-1	-	-
TGTGCCAGCAGCTCCGGGACGGGAGATACGCAGTATTTT	CASSSGTGDTQYF	TRBV7-6	TRBJ2-3	-	-
TGTGCCAGCAACACACGGGGGAACCAAGAGACCCAGTACTTC	CASNTRGNQETQYF	TRBV6-2/TRBV6-3	TRBJ2-5	-	few
TGTGCCAGCCGAAGAGCGGTAGCCAAAAACATTCAGTACTTC	CASRRAVAKNIQYF	TRBV2	TRBJ2-4	-	few
TGTGCCATCAGTGAGGACAGGGATCAGACCCAGTACTTC	CAISEDRDQTQYF	TRBV10-3	TRBJ2-5	TRBD1	many
TGTGCCAGCTCACCACCACAAGGGGCTGTTGATGGCTACACCTTC	CASSPPQGAVDGYTF	TRBV18	TRBJ1-2	-	-
TGTGCCAGCAGTTACCTGTCGAACACCGGGGAGCTGTTTTTT	CASSYLSNTGELFF	TRBV6-2/TRBV6-3	TRBJ2-2	-	few
TGTGCCAGCAGTTCTCTCCGGGGGGGGGGCAATCAGCCCCAGCATTTT	CASSSLRGGGNQPQHF	TRBV6-5	TRBJ1-5	-	-
TGTGCCAGCAGCGTAGGTTCGCGGCGGTATTCACCCCTCCACTTT	CASSVGSRRYSPLHF	TRBV9	TRBJ1-6	-	-
TGTGCCACCAGTGACGTAGCGGGGCCCGGTGAGACCCAGTACTTC	CATSDVAGPGETQYF	TRBV24-1	TRBJ2-5	TRBD2	few
TGTGCCAGCAGCCTCACGGGGGCGGAGGGCACAGATACGCAGTATTTT	CASSLTGAEGTDTQYF	TRBV7-3	TRBJ2-3	-	few
TGTGCCAGCGGGACAGGGTTTGAGACCCAGTACTTC	CASGTGFETQYF	TRBV2	TRBJ2-5	TRBD1	-
TGCAGTGCTAAACACAGGGGGCAATTGAGGCCCCAGCATTTT	CSAKHRGQLRPQHF	TRBV20-1	TRBJ1-5	TRBD1	-
TGTGCCAGCAGTGGGGAGTCGGGGGTCCATCAGCCCCAGCATTTT	CASSGESGVHQPQHF	TRBV2	TRBJ1-5	-	few
TGTGCCAGCAGCTTAGGCAGGGGCCGGGGGCAGTATTTT	CASSLGRGRGQYF	TRBV11-2	TRBJ2-3	-	-